Included here is one T cell receptor beta chain sequence, with context. This entry comes from a study of OX40 agonist ivuxolimab in advanced cancers. Across the whole study: Patients were under 90% male with ages roughly 20 to 90, mean approximately 58.

The method was immunoSEQ multiplex PCR; TCRdb's version includes in-frame clones alone and lacks a portion of them. The sample shows 15,000 to 25,000 clones, under 70% of them seen only once. CDR3 length equals 14 residues. CDR1 and CDR2 from the germline V gene are MNHEY and SVGAGI. V dropped 0 bases and J dropped 2 bases, with 5 bases sitting between them. This chain joins TRBV6-5 and TRBJ1-5; D not certain. The sample in question was CD4+ or CD8+ T cells sorted from blood, obtained in a trial of the OX40 agonist ivuxolimab. The receptor comes from an adult with an advanced solid tumor such as melanoma, head and neck, liver or kidney cancer. CDR3 in amino acids: CASSYSRGNQPQHF. CDR3 nucleotides: TGTGCCAGCAGTTACTCGAGGGGCAATCAGCCCCAGCATTTT.